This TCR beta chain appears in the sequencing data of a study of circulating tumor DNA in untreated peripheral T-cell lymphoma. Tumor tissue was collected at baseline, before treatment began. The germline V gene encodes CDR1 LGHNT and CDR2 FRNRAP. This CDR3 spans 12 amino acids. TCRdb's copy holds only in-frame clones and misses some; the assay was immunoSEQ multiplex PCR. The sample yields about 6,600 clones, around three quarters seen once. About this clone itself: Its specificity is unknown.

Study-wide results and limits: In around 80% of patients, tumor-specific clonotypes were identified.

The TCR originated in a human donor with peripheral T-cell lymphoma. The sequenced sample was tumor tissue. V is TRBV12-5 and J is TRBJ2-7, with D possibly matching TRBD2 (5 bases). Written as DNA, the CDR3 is TGTGCCAGCGGACGTCATCCGCTCGAGCAGTACTTC. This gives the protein CASGRHPLEQYF. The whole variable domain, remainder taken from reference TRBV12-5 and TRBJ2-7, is DARVTQTPRHKVTEMGQEVTMRCQPILGHNTVFWYRQTMMQGLELLAYFRNRAPLDDSGMPKDRFSAEMPDATLATLKIQPSEPRDSAVYFCASGRHPLEQYFGPGTRLTVT.